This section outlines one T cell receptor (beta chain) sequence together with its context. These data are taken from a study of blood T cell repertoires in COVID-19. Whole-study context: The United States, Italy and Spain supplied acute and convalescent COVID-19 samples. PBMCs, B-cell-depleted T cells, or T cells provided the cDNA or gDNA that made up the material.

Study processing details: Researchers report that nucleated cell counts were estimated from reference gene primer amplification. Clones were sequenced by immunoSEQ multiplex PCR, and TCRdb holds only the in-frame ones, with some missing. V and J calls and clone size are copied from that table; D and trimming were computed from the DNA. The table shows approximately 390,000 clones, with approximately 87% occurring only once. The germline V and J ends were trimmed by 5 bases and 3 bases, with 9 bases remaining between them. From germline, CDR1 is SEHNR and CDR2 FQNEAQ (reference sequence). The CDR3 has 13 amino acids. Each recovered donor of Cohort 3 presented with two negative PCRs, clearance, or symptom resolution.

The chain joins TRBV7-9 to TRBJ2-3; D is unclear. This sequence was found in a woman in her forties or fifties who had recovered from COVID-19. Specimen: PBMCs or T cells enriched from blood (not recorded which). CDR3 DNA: TGTGCCAGCAGCCCCCCCTTAACAGATACGCAGTATTTT. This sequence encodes CASSPPLTDTQYF.